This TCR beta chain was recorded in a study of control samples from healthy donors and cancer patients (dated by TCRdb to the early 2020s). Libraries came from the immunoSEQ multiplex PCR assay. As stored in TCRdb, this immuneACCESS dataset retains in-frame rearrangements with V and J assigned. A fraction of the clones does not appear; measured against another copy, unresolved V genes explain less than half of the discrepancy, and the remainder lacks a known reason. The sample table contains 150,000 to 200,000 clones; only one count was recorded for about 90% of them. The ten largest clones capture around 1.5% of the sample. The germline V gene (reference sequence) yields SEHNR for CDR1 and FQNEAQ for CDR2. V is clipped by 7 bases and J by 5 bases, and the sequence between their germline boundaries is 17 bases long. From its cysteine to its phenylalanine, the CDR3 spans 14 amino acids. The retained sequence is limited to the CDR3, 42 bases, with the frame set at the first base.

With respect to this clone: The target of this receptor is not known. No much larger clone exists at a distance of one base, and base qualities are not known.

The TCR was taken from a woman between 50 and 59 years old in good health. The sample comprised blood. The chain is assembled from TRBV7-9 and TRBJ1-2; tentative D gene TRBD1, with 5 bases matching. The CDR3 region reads CASNIGDGLYGYTF. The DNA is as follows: TGTGCCAGCAATATAGGGGACGGACTTTATGGCTACACCTTC.